A single T cell receptor beta chain is shown here with its context. Antigen: not known. Sequenced by immunoSEQ multiplex PCR; TCRdb stores in-frame clones only, minus some. In the table there are over 20,000 clones, 60% to 85% of which are singletons. This sample is drawn from a study of OX40 agonist ivuxolimab in advanced cancers. Study information: Patients received ivuxolimab, an intravenous treatment, every 2 weeks at 0.01 to 10 mg/kg.

Findings of the study overall: Normalized expansion of T-cell clones was also low for some nonresponders.

Germline V gives CDR1 KGHSH, CDR2 LQKENI. The V gene end was trimmed by 0 bases and the J gene end by 0 bases; junction bases not matched to a gene: 10. The CDR3 covers 18 residues. The TCR sequence derives from an adult with an advanced solid tumor such as melanoma, head and neck, liver or kidney cancer. The chain uses TRBV18 and TRBJ1-2, with TRBD1 matching over 7 bases. The source material was CD4+ or CD8+ T cells sorted from blood, sampled in a trial of the OX40 agonist ivuxolimab. In nucleotides, the CDR3 is TGTGCCAGCTCACCACCGCAAGGGGGCAAGATCTCTAACTATGGCTACACCTTC. Protein: CASSPPQGGKISNYGYTF.